These T cell receptor beta chains were read from a single sample in a study of blood T cell repertoires in COVID-19. Repertoires were generated with immunoSEQ multiplex PCR, while TCRdb's copy carries only in-frame clones and drops some. This table has fewer than 130,000 clones, about four fifths appearing once. Sequences were obtained from peripheral blood. Receptors were obtained from a woman aged 55-75 years with acute or convalescent COVID-19. Both conserved end residues are part of each CDR3. D genes are given only for firm matches. A row's size may be missing; if present it is once, few, many or a size class.

TRBJ2-1,NA,TRBV11-1,NA,TGTGCCAGCAGCGTAGGGGCCAGCTCCTACAATGAGCAGTTCTTC,CASSVGASSYNEQFF
TRBJ1-1,NA,TRBV14,NA,TGTGCCAGCAGCCAAGAGCTGGTCGGGAACGCTGAAGCTTTCTTT,CASSQELVGNAEAFF
TRBJ2-2,NA,TRBV9,NA,TGTGCCAGCTACGGGACTGGAGGTGGCGGGGAGCTGTTTTTT,CASYGTGGGGELFF
TRBJ1-5,NA,TRBV30,NA,TGTGCCTGGAGTCCGGGGGTCCAGCCCCAGCATTTT,CAWSPGVQPQHF
TRBJ1-1,NA,TRBV4-3,NA,TGCGCCAGCAGCCAAGCAGGGAGGACTGAAGCTTTCTTT,CASSQAGRTEAFF
TRBJ2-7,TRBD1,TRBV7-2,once,TGTGCCAGCAGCAACCAACTCCGGGACAGACCCTACGAGCAGTACTTC,CASSNQLRDRPYEQYF
TRBJ1-5,NA,TRBV4-3,NA,TGCGCCAGCAGCCAAGATAGGGGGGGTAGTCAGCCCCAGCATTTT,CASSQDRGGSQPQHF
TRBJ1-1,NA,TRBV12-3/TRBV12-4,NA,TGTGCCAGCAGTTTTCGGGGGAACACTGAAGCTTTCTTT,CASSFRGNTEAFF
TRBJ1-2,NA,TRBV7-9,NA,TGTGCCAGCAGCTCACAAGGACAGTCATATGGCTACACCTTC,CASSSQGQSYGYTF
TRBJ1-1,TRBD1,TRBV7-9,NA,TGTGCCAGCGCCGGGACAGTGAACACTGAAGCTTTCTTT,CASAGTVNTEAFF
TRBJ2-6,NA,TRBV24-1,NA,TGTGCCACCAGTGATTTCGTTCGAGGTACCGGGGCCAACGTCCTGACTTTC,CATSDFVRGTGANVLTF
TRBJ1-3,NA,TRBV5-4,NA,TGTGCCAGCAGCCCTGGGGCAAGTTCCTCTGGAAACACCATATATTTT,CASSPGASSSGNTIYF
TRBJ2-1,TRBD1,TRBV7-2,NA,TGTGCCAGCAGCCCCCTGATGGGACAGGGGGACTTCGGTGAGCAGTTCTTC,CASSPLMGQGDFGEQFF
TRBJ1-2,NA,TRBV6-6,NA,TGTGCCAGCAGTTACTCGCGTGTGAAGGGGGATGGCTACACCTTC,CASSYSRVKGDGYTF
TRBJ1-6,NA,TRBV7-6,many,TGTGCCAGCAGCTTAGCTTCGGACAGCAACAATTCACCCCTCCACTTT,CASSLASDSNNSPLHF
TRBJ2-3,NA,TRBV30,NA,TGTGCCTGCAAGGGGGAAGGCACAGATACGCAGTATTTT,CACKGEGTDTQYF
TRBJ1-2,NA,TRBV10-3,NA,TGTGCCACGCACAGGGCAGACTATGGCTACACCTTC,CATHRADYGYTF
TRBJ2-3,TRBD2,TRBV7-9,NA,TGTGGGACTAGAGGAACAGATACGCAGTATTTT,CGTRGTDTQYF
TRBJ1-2,NA,TRBV11-3,NA,TGTGCCAGCAGCTCTGGAGGTTGGGTACCAGACACCTATGGCTACACCTTC,CASSSGGWVPDTYGYTF
TRBJ2-5,TRBD2,TRBV7-9,NA,TGTGCCAGCAGTTTTAGCGGGGGGGTTCAAGAGACCCAGTACTTC,CASSFSGGVQETQYF
TRBJ1-2,NA,TRBV5-1,NA,TGCGCCAGCAGCCTGGACGGGGTTAGGGGCTACACCTTC,CASSLDGVRGYTF
TRBJ1-2,TRBD1,TRBV9,few,TGTGCCAGCAGCGCTTCGACAGGGCACTATGGCTACACCTTC,CASSASTGHYGYTF
TRBJ1-5,NA,TRBV15,NA,TGTGCCACCAGCAGATCCCGGGTTCAGCCCCAGCATTTT,CATSRSRVQPQHF
TRBJ1-1,NA,TRBV7-8,NA,TGTGCCAGCACTCTACTCGGGGAATGGACTGAAGCTTTCTTT,CASTLLGEWTEAFF
TRBJ1-5,TRBD1,TRBV27,NA,TGTGCCAGCAAAAGTGCCGGGACAGGAAACAATCAGCCCCAGCATTTT,CASKSAGTGNNQPQHF
TRBJ1-4,TRBD1,TRBV20-1,NA,TGCAGTGCTAGAACCGGGACAGGGCTGTTTTTT,CSARTGTGLFF
TRBJ1-1,NA,TRBV10-3,NA,TGTGCCACCGGGCGGGGGACTGAAGCTTTCTTT,CATGRGTEAFF
TRBJ1-3,NA,TRBV7-2,NA,TGTGCCAGCAGCCCCCGACAGGCTAGAAACACCATATATTTT,CASSPRQARNTIYF
TRBJ2-5,NA,TRBV9,once,TGTGCCAGCAGCGTAGGGGGGGGGCCACGGAGCGAGACCCAGTACTTC,CASSVGGGPRSETQYF
TRBJ1-2,TRBD1,TRBV20-1,NA,TGCAGTGCTGGGACAGGGGATACCTTC,CSAGTGDTF
TRBJ1-1,NA,TRBV7-9,few,TGTGCCAGCAGCTTAGGAGTAATGAACACTGAAGCTTTCTTT,CASSLGVMNTEAFF
TRBJ2-1,TRBD2,TRBV9,few,TGTGCCAGCAGCGTAGCCAGTAGCGGGGGGAAATACAATGAGCAGTTCTTC,CASSVASSGGKYNEQFF
TRBJ2-2,TRBD2,TRBV28,NA,TGTGCCAGCAGTTTCTCGGGGGGTCAGGCCGGGGAGCTGTTTTTT,CASSFSGGQAGELFF
TRBJ2-3,TRBD2,TRBV11-1,NA,TGTGCCAGCAGCTACGTGTTCGGGGGGAGTTCAGATACGCAGTATTTT,CASSYVFGGSSDTQYF
TRBJ1-2,NA,TRBV5-1,NA,TGCGCCAGCAGCTTGGAGCGGGGTGCAGGTGGCTACACCTTC,CASSLERGAGGYTF
TRBJ2-1,TRBD2,TRBV3-1/TRBV3-2,NA,TGTGCCAGCAGCCAATCTAGCGGGACCTACAATGAGCAGTTCTTC,CASSQSSGTYNEQFF
TRBJ2-4,TRBD1,TRBV7-2,NA,TGTGCCAGCAGCCCACAGGGGTTGGGCATTCAGTACTTC,CASSPQGLGIQYF
TRBJ2-1,NA,TRBV29-1,NA,TGCAGCGTTCCCCCCTGGGCGTCGAGCTCCTACAATGAGCAGTTCTTC,CSVPPWASSSYNEQFF
TRBJ2-3,NA,TRBV5-4,NA,TGTGCCAGCAGACGGGACTGGGCTAGCACAGATACGCAGTATTTT,CASRRDWASTDTQYF
TRBJ2-5,TRBD2,TRBV7-2,NA,TGTGCCAGCAGCTTAGGTTCTGCGGGGGGTAGTGAGACCCAGTACTTC,CASSLGSAGGSETQYF
TRBJ2-3,TRBD2,TRBV5-1,NA,TGCGCCAGCAGCTTGGAAGGCGGGGCGGGGGGAAGCACAGATACGCAGTATTTT,CASSLEGGAGGSTDTQYF
TRBJ1-5,TRBD1,TRBV19,once,TGTGCCAGTAGCCAGGGGGGCAATCAGCCCCAGCATTTT,CASSQGGNQPQHF